This T cell receptor beta chain appears in the sequencing data of a study of blood T cell repertoires in COVID-19. The wider study: Donors in the United States, Italy and Spain gave samples during acute or convalescent COVID-19. T cells, B-cell-depleted T cells, or PBMCs supplied cDNA or gDNA.

Trimming pared 7 bases from V and 4 bases from J, leaving 23 bases between. There are 17 residues in the CDR3. Germline CDR1 KGHDR, CDR2 SFDVKD. In the authors' workflow: Researchers report that nucleated cell counts were estimated from reference gene primer amplification. TCRdb's table, derived via immunoSEQ multiplex PCR, lists solely in-frame clones and lacks some. The V and J calls and clone size are taken from that table; D and trimming were inferred from the DNA. The sample gives almost 200,000 clones, 70% to 90% of which show up once; roughly 0.78% is in the top ten. The sequence was collected from a woman in her 70s with acute or convalescent COVID-19. This chain joins TRBV24-1 and TRBJ2-3, with D possibly TRBD1 on 6 matching bases. The sample taken for sequencing was peripheral blood. The CDR3 DNA reads TGTGCCACCAGCTATGGACTTGGCAGGGGAGCGCCAGATACGCAGTATTTT. Residues: CATSYGLGRGAPDTQYF.